Below are 29 T cell receptor beta chains sequenced from a single sample in a study of cytomegalovirus exposure and HLA in healthy donors. A multiplex PCR was run with 60 Vbeta primers and 13 Jbeta primers. Clones were read by immunoSEQ multiplex PCR, and TCRdb kept only the in-frame ones, dropping some. Of approximately 200,000 clones listed, approximately 79% are singletons. The sample taken for sequencing was PBMCs. Receptor source: a young woman in good health and CMV-seronegative.

This chain links TRBV27 with TRBJ1-1; D is perhaps TRBD1 (5 bases). Germline CDR1 MNHEY, CDR2 SMNVEV (reference sequence). The V gene lost 6 bases and the J gene lost 12 bases, with 20 bases spanning the gap. There are 13 residues in the CDR3. This CDR3 is CASRGLGARISFF. The DNA of the CDR3 is TGTGCCAGCAGGGGACTTGGGGCGCGGATCTCTTTCTTT.

About this clone: One end of the junction varies from germline; a read error may be responsible. V usage is TRBV7-7 and J usage is TRBJ2-5; D is uncertain. Germline assignment: CDR1 SSHAT and CDR2 FNYEAQ (reference sequence). This CDR3 has 15 amino acids. In DNA, the CDR3 is TGTGCTAGCAGCTTATCAGTTGACTTCCAAGAGACCCAGTACTTC. Translating it yields CASSLSVDFQETQYF.

This chain joins TRBV28 and TRBJ1-6; D is unresolved. Germline assignment: CDR1 MDHEN and CDR2 SYDVKM. V dropped 5 bases and J dropped 5 bases, with 13 bases sitting between them. CDR3 length: 15 amino acids. The CDR3 protein is CASSADKAHNSPLHF. CDR3 nucleotide sequence: TGTGCCAGCAGTGCCGACAAAGCCCATAATTCACCCCTCCACTTT.

This sequence joins TRBV19 and TRBJ2-1; TRBD1 might be the D (6 bases). Deletions cut 3 bases from V and 6 bases from J, with 15 bases between. The germline gives CDR1 LNHDA, CDR2 SQIVND (reference sequence). This CDR3 is 15 amino acids long. The CDR3 region is CASSMVGALGNEQFF. CDR3 nucleotides: TGTGCCAGTAGTATGGTGGGGGCTCTCGGCAATGAGCAGTTCTTC. Supplemented by reference TRBV19 and TRBJ2-1, the full variable domain reads DGGITQSPKYLFRKEGQNVTLSCEQNLNHDAMYWYRQDPGQGLRLIYYSQIVNDFQKGDIAEGYSVSREKKESFPLTVTSAQKNPTAFYLCASSMVGALGNEQFFGPGTRLTVL.

V gene TRBV6-1 combines with J gene TRBJ2-7; D call uncertain. With 1 base removed from V and 10 bases from J, the gap between germline ends came to 11 bases. Germline CDR1 MNHNS, CDR2 SASEGT. The CDR3 covers 12 residues. Written as DNA, the CDR3 is TGTGCCAGCAGTGAAGAACGGGTCGTACAGTACTTC. It encodes CASSEERVVQYF.

As concerns this clone: Relative to the germline gene, one junction end is altered; a read error may explain this. This rearrangement joins TRBV13 to TRBJ1-1; tentatively, D is TRBD1 (6 bases). The CDR3 sequence is 13 residues long. In germline, CDR1 is PRHDT, CDR2 FYEKMQ (reference sequence). The CDR3: CVSSLGGSTEAFF. The CDR3 bases are TGTGTCAGCAGCTTAGGGGGGAGCACTGAAGCTTTCTTT.

This chain links TRBV7-8 with TRBJ1-2, with no clear D. V lost 5 bases to trimming and J lost 14 bases, with 21 bases between them. The germline V gene encodes CDR1 SGHVS and CDR2 FQNEAQ. The CDR3 covers 13 residues. The CDR3 region has the DNA TGTGCCAGCAGCCCCACCACCCGGGAGGCGGAGACCTTC. Translation gives CASSPTTREAETF.

The chain employs TRBV5-1 and TRBJ2-2; weak D call: TRBD1 (6 bases). This CDR3 has 15 amino acids. Germline CDR1 SGHRS, CDR2 YFSETQ. Trimming removed 0 bases from V and 9 bases from J, with 15 bases in between. The DNA for the CDR3 is TGCGCCAGCAGCTTGGAGCCAGGGGCCGACCGGGAGCTGTTTTTT. Protein sequence: CASSLEPGADRELFF.

The chain's CDR3 is CASRGTYSYEQYF. In DNA form, the CDR3 reads TGTGCCAGCCGTGGGACATACTCCTACGAGCAGTACTTC. V and J are TRBV28 and TRBJ2-7; a weak D match, TRBD1 (6 bases). CDR1 is MDHEN and CDR2 is SYDVKM in the germline V gene. Between the trimmed V and J ends, which lost 8 bases and 0 bases, there was a span of 11 bases. The CDR3 has 13 residues.

This chain joins TRBV5-6 and TRBJ2-1; D call uncertain. The CDR3 has 14 amino acids. With 2 bases removed from V and 4 bases from J, the gap between germline ends came to 10 bases. Germline lookup yields CDR1 SGHDT and CDR2 YYEEEE. The CDR3 DNA reads TGTGCCAGCAGCTTTCGTTCCCGTTACAATGAGCAGTTCTTC. Translating gives CASSFRSRYNEQFF.

The chain's CDR3 is CASSLELAGYYNEQFF. CDR3 DNA sequence: TGTGCCAGCAGCTTGGAACTAGCGGGATATTACAATGAGCAGTTCTTC. This rearrangement joins TRBV5-6 to TRBJ2-1; TRBD2 matches 10 bases. Trimming took 0 bases from V and 4 from J; bases not matched to a gene: 4. Per germline, CDR1 SGHDT and CDR2 YYEEEE. CDR3 length: 16 residues. Drawing the rest from reference TRBV5-6 and TRBJ2-1, the complete variable domain is DAGVTQSPTHLIKTRGQQVTLRCSPKSGHDTVSWYQQALGQGPQFIFQYYEEEERQRGNFPDRFSGHQFPNYSSELNVNALLLGDSALYLCASSLELAGYYNEQFFGPGTRLTVL.

J is TRBJ1-1 and V is TRBV4-1, with unresolved D. This CDR3 comprises 13 residues. Per germline, CDR1 MGHRA and CDR2 YSYEKL. With 3 bases removed from V and 0 bases from J, the gap between germline ends came to 5 bases. The chain's CDR3 is CASSHPMNTEAFF. DNA for the CDR3: TGCGCCAGCAGCCACCCAATGAACACTGAAGCTTTCTTT.

The rearrangement uses TRBV19 and TRBJ1-6, with 8 positions matching TRBD1. Germline V CDR1 and CDR2: LNHDA, SQIVND (reference sequence). The CDR3 length is 13 residues. With V trimmed by 5 bases and J by 10 bases, 4 bases remained unmatched. CDR3 nucleotide sequence: TGTGCCAGTAGTGGGCCAGGGGGCTCACCCCTCCACTTT. It specifies CASSGPGGSPLHF.

The rearrangement joins TRBV7-9 to TRBJ1-2; 8 positions match TRBD1. With 4 bases clipped from V and 8 bases from J, the junction kept 6 bases outside the gene matches. This CDR3 has 13 amino acids. The germline V gene has CDR1 SEHNR and CDR2 FQNEAQ (reference sequence). The CDR3 protein is CASSSRQGWGYTF. CDR3 DNA: TGTGCCAGCAGCTCCAGACAGGGGTGGGGCTACACCTTC.

J is TRBJ2-5 and V is TRBV5-1, with D uncertain. V lost 0 bases and J lost 0, with 6 bases in between. CDR1 is SGHRS and CDR2 is YFSETQ in the germline V gene. The CDR3 contains 14 residues. CDR3 sequence: CASSLDGYQETQYF. The CDR3 nucleotides are TGCGCCAGCAGCTTGGACGGGTACCAAGAGACCCAGTACTTC. The entire variable domain, with the rest obtained from reference TRBV5-1 and TRBJ2-5, is as follows: KAGVTQTPRYLIKTRGQQVTLSCSPISGHRSVSWYQQTPGQGLQFLFEYFSETQRNKGNFPGRFSGRQFSNSRSEMNVSTLELGDSALYLCASSLDGYQETQYFGPGTRLLVL.

The chain uses TRBV5-1 and TRBJ2-3, with 12 nucleotides matching TRBD2. V lost 3 bases and J lost 5; bases outside the gene matches: 7. CDR3 length: 16 residues. CDR1 and CDR2 from the germline V gene are SGHRS and YFSETQ. This CDR3 reads CASSSPSGGAQDTQYF. CDR3 nucleotides: TGCGCCAGCAGCTCTCCTAGCGGGGGGGCGCAAGATACGCAGTATTTT.

The chain joins TRBV25-1 to TRBJ2-7; 8 bases map to TRBD1. The V gene's germline CDR1 is MGHDK and CDR2 SYGVNS. This CDR3 has 12 amino acids. The junction had 4 bases not matched to a gene; V was cut back by 6 bases and J by 6 bases. The CDR3 sequence is CASSVDRGEQYF. The CDR3 region has the DNA TGTGCCAGCAGCGTTGACAGGGGCGAGCAGTACTTC.

V gene TRBV7-6 combines with J gene TRBJ2-1; 13 bases agree with TRBD2. In germline, CDR1 is SGHVS, CDR2 FNYEAQ. This CDR3 has 18 residues. The J segment lost 4 bases and the V segment lost 0 bases, leaving 6 bases of the junction unmatched. The CDR3 sequence: CASSLATPGLAGYNEQFF. The CDR3 DNA reads as TGTGCCAGCAGCTTAGCGACACCGGGACTAGCGGGGTACAATGAGCAGTTCTTC. Filled out from reference TRBV7-6 and TRBJ2-1, the complete variable domain reads GAGVSQSPRYKVTKRGQDVALRCDPISGHVSLYWYRQALGQGPEFLTYFNYEAQQDKSGLPNDRFSAERPEGSISTLTIQRTEQRDSAMYRCASSLATPGLAGYNEQFFGPGTRLTVL.

This clone was seen more than once but under ten times. J is TRBJ2-7 and V is TRBV6-5, with D tentatively TRBD1 (5 bases). Germline assignment: CDR1 MNHEY and CDR2 SVGAGI. The V and J ends lost 6 bases and 2 bases respectively, with 11 bases between them. There are 13 residues in the CDR3. As DNA, the CDR3 is TGTGCCAGCAGCATGGGGCAGACCTACGAGCAGTACTTC. Its protein product is CASSMGQTYEQYF.

This clone was seen once. The chain uses TRBV5-1 and TRBJ2-2, with 8 positions matching TRBD2. The CDR3 is made up of 15 amino acids. V lost 7 bases to trimming and J lost 7 bases; unmatched junction nucleotides: 12. Germline V lookup: CDR1 SGHRS, CDR2 YFSETQ. The DNA for the CDR3 is TGCGCCAGCCCACTCCCGGGACTAGAAGTCGGGGAGCTGTTTTTT. Translating gives CASPLPGLEVGELFF.

The chain combines TRBV6-1 with TRBJ1-1; 8 nucleotides match TRBD1. The V segment lost 7 bases and the J segment 2 bases; nucleotides outside the gene matches: 9. The CDR3 covers 15 residues. Germline V gene lookup returns CDR1 MNHNS and CDR2 SASEGT. In DNA form, the CDR3 reads TGTGCCAGCACCAATATACAGGGGGGTAACACTGAAGCTTTCTTT. Its protein product is CASTNIQGGNTEAFF.

J is TRBJ2-5 and V is TRBV19, with D perhaps matching TRBD1 (6 bases). Germline CDR1 reads LNHDA; CDR2 reads SQIVND (reference sequence). The ends were cut back, 6 bases at V and 2 bases at J, with 13 bases in the middle. The CDR3 length is 14 residues. The DNA for the CDR3 is TGTGCCAGTAGGAGGACAGACCTACAAGAGACCCAGTACTTC. This sequence encodes CASRRTDLQETQYF.

This clone was seen a handful of times. This chain links TRBV18 with TRBJ2-4; the D gene is possibly TRBD1 (6 bases). The CDR3 runs to 12 residues. Germline V lookup: CDR1 KGHSH, CDR2 LQKENI. The V gene lost 5 bases and the J gene lost 8 bases, with 10 bases spanning the gap. The chain's CDR3 is CASSNREYIQYF. CDR3 coding DNA: TGTGCCAGCTCAAACAGGGAGTACATTCAGTACTTC.

The chain joins TRBV19 to TRBJ2-1; 7 positions match TRBD2. CDR3 length: 17 amino acids. From germline, CDR1 is LNHDA and CDR2 SQIVND (reference sequence). The J segment lost 10 bases and the V segment lost 4 bases, leaving 19 bases of the junction unmatched. The CDR3 nucleotides are TGTGCCAGTAGTACCAAGTCGGGGAGGGCGATAGGGGAGGAGCAGTTCTTC. Amino acid sequence: CASSTKSGRAIGEEQFF.

This clone was detected a few times. J is TRBJ1-1 and V is TRBV4-1, with unresolved D. The germline CDR1 and CDR2 sequences are MGHRA and YSYEKL. The CDR3 loop spans 14 amino acids. V lost 1 base and J lost 3, with 9 bases in between. The chain's CDR3 is CASSQGGGYTEAFF. Written as DNA, the CDR3 is TGCGCCAGCAGCCAAGGAGGCGGGTACACTGAAGCTTTCTTT.

The CDR3 region has the DNA TGTGCCAGCAGTCCTGTCCCGGGGTTTCGAGCTTTCTTT. Its protein is CASSPVPGFRAFF. J is TRBJ1-1 and V is TRBV28; no firm D call. This CDR3 has 13 residues. Germline CDR1 is MDHEN and CDR2 is SYDVKM. Trimming left V 5 bases short and J 10 bases short, with 17 bases between.

Of note for this clone: The sample has other DNA sequences that encode this CDR3 too. V and J are TRBV19 and TRBJ1-1, with TRBD1 identical over 7 bases. CDR3 length: 14 residues. V dropped 6 bases and J dropped 0; count of bases not matched to a gene: 4. CDR1 and CDR2 from the germline V gene are LNHDA and SQIVND (reference sequence). The CDR3 spells CASSMGQLNTEAFF. In DNA, the CDR3 is TGTGCCAGTAGCATGGGACAGCTGAACACTGAAGCTTTCTTT.

The rearrangement uses TRBV12-1 and TRBJ1-5; the table's D call of TRBD1 was not tested on the DNA. TRBV12-1 is a pseudogene segment. CDR3 length: 16 amino acids. CDR3 residues: CASTVLKGYSNQPQHF. The CDR3 DNA reads TGTGCCAGCACCGTTTTAAAGGGGTATAGCAATCAGCCCCAGCATTTT.

The V and J genes are TRBV2 and TRBJ2-3, with D tentatively TRBD1 (5 bases). V was clipped by 3 bases and J by 6 bases, with 16 bases between them. CDR1 SNHLY and CDR2 FYNNEI come from the germline V gene. The CDR3 loop spans 15 amino acids. CDR3 residues: CASSDPPGKGDTQYF. The CDR3 coding sequence is TGTGCCAGCAGTGACCCCCCAGGGAAGGGGGATACGCAGTATTTT.